The 5 T cell receptor beta chains below come from one sample, sequenced in a study of T cell repertoires in cytomegalovirus infection. These receptors' antigens are unknown. TCRdb re-derived calls from the reads in MiXCR, one entry per CDR3 protein. This table holds around 120,000 distinct CDR3 sequences, about 24% found once. Specimen: PBMCs, sequenced either directly or after in vitro stimulation (not recorded which). The receptors derive from a human donor in good health (CMV status not recorded). Some clones in this sample may be carry-over from other donors' samples.

The gene calls are TRBV28 and TRBJ1-1; possible D gene TRBD1, 5 bases. There are 12 residues in the CDR3. CDR1 MDHEN and CDR2 SYDVKM come from the germline V gene. The germline V and J ends were trimmed by 8 bases and 7 bases, with 14 bases remaining between them. The CDR3, as DNA: TGTGCCAGCCTTTCCCTTCAGGGTGAAGCTTTCTTT. The encoded protein is CASLSLQGEAFF.

This clonotype was detected ten times or more. The chain uses TRBV7-2 and TRBJ1-6; TRBD1 agrees at 9 bases. Unmatched junction bases numbered 6, after V lost 5 bases and J lost 7 bases. The CDR3 length is 15 residues. CDR1 and CDR2 (germline): SGHTA, FQGNSA. The chain's CDR3 is CASSPGTGMNSPLHF. The DNA for the CDR3 is TGTGCCAGCAGCCCCGGGACAGGGATGAATTCACCCCTCCACTTT. Filled out from reference TRBV7-2 and TRBJ1-6, the complete variable domain reads GAGVSQSPSNKVTEKGKDVELRCDPISGHTALYWYRQSLGQGLEFLIYFQGNSAPDKSGLPSDRFSAERTGGSVSTLTIQRTQQEDSAVYLCASSPGTGMNSPLHFGNGTRLTVT.

V is TRBV9 and J is TRBJ1-2; TRBD1 matches at 7 bases. This CDR3 has 16 amino acids. Per the germline V gene, CDR1 is SGDLS and CDR2 is YYNGEE. V trimming: 4 bases; J trimming: 6 bases; junction bases outside the gene matches: 15. This CDR3 is CASSPKGDSVSHGYTF. CDR3 DNA sequence: TGTGCCAGCAGCCCCAAAGGGGACAGCGTCTCGCATGGCTACACCTTC.

The rearrangement uses TRBV6-2 or TRBV6-3 and TRBJ2-7; maybe TRBD1 (5 bases). Germline CDR1 MNHEY, CDR2 SVGEGT. Trimming took off 0 bases at V and 2 bases at J, with 14 bases between the two ends. The CDR3 spans 16 residues. The CDR3 DNA reads TGTGCCAGCAGTTACTCAATCAGGGAAGTAACCTACGAGCAGTACGTC. This encodes CASSYSIREVTYEQYV.

This clonotype was recorded only once. A single base separates this from a much larger clone, so it may be a read error. The rearrangement joins TRBV7-8 to TRBJ1-1, with D unclear. The CDR3 covers 15 residues. From germline, CDR1 is SGHVS and CDR2 FQNEAQ. V was clipped by 5 bases and J by 1 base, with 14 bases between them. The CDR3 nucleotides are TGTGCCAGCAGCCATAGACGGACCGGGAACACTGAAGCTTTCTTT. Protein: CASSHRRTGNTEAFF.